This TCR beta chain is from a study of T cells after yellow fever vaccination. Points from the study as a whole: Abundant contaminating clonotypes from the bulk population could appear in FACS-sorted repertoires.

Template switching by 5'RACE produced TCR cDNA, adding a universal primer site and UMIs. TCRdb itself ran the 5' RACE reads through MiXCR, one entry per CDR3 protein. The sample lists 300,000 to 350,000 distinct CDR3 sequences; 4% were seen once. This CDR3 region has 18 residues. Germline-derived CDR1 and CDR2 are LGHDT and YNNKEL (reference sequence). V lost 0 bases and J 0 bases, leaving 15 bases between the germline ends. There are a few counts of this clonotype. What it binds is not known. This sample comprised PBMCs, obtained 5 days after the yellow fever booster vaccination. The TCR originated in a man aged 18 to 30 who received the YFV17D yellow fever vaccine. This chain joins TRBV3-1 and TRBJ1-5; D uncertain. The CDR3 nucleotides are TGTGCCAGCAGCCAAGATCGGAGTGGGTTCAATAGCAATCAGCCCCAGCATTTT. Protein product: CASSQDRSGFNSNQPQHF.